The rows below give T cell receptor beta chains drawn from one sample of a study of response to subunit inactivated influenza vaccine. TCRdb re-called the RT-PCR reads through MiXCR, storing one row per CDR3 protein. This table has roughly 710,000 distinct CDR3 sequences, approximately 14% appearing once. The source was PBMCs from blood, collected approximately 15 days before vaccination. These receptor sequences come from a man over 45 who received an inactivated influenza vaccine. The CDR3 runs from the conserved cysteine through the conserved F or W. A D gene is named only where the DNA matches it firmly. Clone sizes are given selectively: once, few, many, or a class where the clone is expanded.

D gene	V gene	clone size	J gene	CDR3 DNA	CDR3 protein
.	TRBV20-1	many	TRBJ2-7	TGCAGTGCTAGAGTTAGAAGGGGCCCCTACGAGCAGTACTTC	CSARVRRGPYEQYF
TRBD2	TRBV5-6	.	TRBJ2-7	TGTGCCAGCAGCTTTAGCTTCACTAGCGGCTACGAGCAGTACTTC	CASSFSFTSGYEQYF
.	TRBV18	few	TRBJ2-1	TGTGCCAGCTCACTTTCGGCCCTCTATGACTACAATGAGCAGTTCTTC	CASSLSALYDYNEQFF
TRBD1	TRBV12-3/TRBV12-4	many	TRBJ2-1	TGTGCCAGCAGTTCGGGGACAGGGGAAAAGTTCTTC	CASSSGTGEKFF
.	TRBV20-1	few	TRBJ1-2	TGCAGTGCTAGAAGTACAGTTTTCTTGCAGGGCTACACCTTC	CSARSTVFLQGYTF
.	TRBV15	.	TRBJ2-5	TGTGCCACCAGCAGAGTGCCGGAGACCCAGTACTTC	CATSRVPETQYF
TRBD2	TRBV20-1	.	TRBJ2-1	TGCAGTGCTAGCGGGAGGTCCTACAATGAGCAGTTCTTC	CSASGRSYNEQFF
TRBD1	TRBV12-3/TRBV12-4	few	TRBJ1-5	TGTGCCAGCAGCCTGGACAGGGCGCGGCTTCAGCCCCAGCATTTT	CASSLDRARLQPQHF
TRBD2	TRBV20-1	many	TRBJ2-5	TGCAGTGCTAGGAAGCTAGCGGGGGGGTACCAAGAGACCCAGTACTTC	CSARKLAGGYQETQYF
TRBD2	TRBV15	few	TRBJ2-3	TGTGCCACCAGCAGTTGGACTAGCCAGAGCACAGATACGCAGTATTTT	CATSSWTSQSTDTQYF
TRBD2	TRBV15	.	TRBJ2-4	TGTGCCACCAGCAGAGGGACTAGCGGGGGGGCCTTC	CATSRGTSGGAF
.	TRBV7-6	few	TRBJ1-3	TGTGCCAGCAGCTTAGATCACGGCTCTGGAAACACCATATATTTT	CASSLDHGSGNTIYF
TRBD1	TRBV25-1	.	TRBJ1-6	TGTGCCAGCAGTAGCCCCGGGACAGGGGGTTCACCCCTCCACTTT	CASSSPGTGGSPLHF
TRBD2	TRBV7-8	few	TRBJ2-3	TGTGCCAGCAGCTTATTACGTGCGGGAGTTTACACAGATACGCAGTATTTT	CASSLLRAGVYTDTQYF
.	TRBV25-1	.	TRBJ2-6	TGTGCCAGCAGTGTGTACGGGCCGAGCTCTGGGGCCAACGTCCTGACTTTC	CASSVYGPSSGANVLTF
TRBD2	TRBV3-1	few	TRBJ2-3	TGTGCCAGCGCCCAGCGGGGGGGCCTAAGCACAGATACGCAGTATTTT	CASAQRGGLSTDTQYF
TRBD1	TRBV28	many	TRBJ2-1	TGTGCCAGCAGTTTTCCAGGGGGCTACAATGAGCAGTTCTTC	CASSFPGGYNEQFF
.	TRBV7-2	.	TRBJ2-3	TGTGCCAGCAGCCCGAAGGTGGGCACCGATACGCAGTATTTT	CASSPKVGTDTQYF
.	TRBV28	few	TRBJ1-2	TGTGCCAGCAGTTTACCATGGGACAATTATGGCTACACCTTC	CASSLPWDNYGYTF
TRBD2	TRBV5-1	few	TRBJ2-1	TGCGCCAGCAGCTCGAGGACTAGCTCCAATGAGCAGTTCTTC	CASSSRTSSNEQFF
.	TRBV10-3	.	TRBJ2-3	TGTGCCATCGGACAGCTCACAGATACGCAGTATTTT	CAIGQLTDTQYF
TRBD2	TRBV7-2	few	TRBJ2-1	TGTGCCAGCAGTCCCTTTATCAGCGGGGGGGCCGGGCATGAGCAGTTCTTC	CASSPFISGGAGHEQFF
.	TRBV21-1	.	TRBJ2-7	TGTGCCAGCAGCATAGGCTCCCCCTTATCAACTAGCGGCTACGAGCAGTACTTC	CASSIGSPLSTSGYEQYF
.	TRBV11-2	.	TRBJ2-7	TGTGCCAGCAGCCCCTCCGGCGGGGTCCACTACGAGCAGTACTTC	CASSPSGGVHYEQYF
.	TRBV9	.	TRBJ1-2	TGTGCCAGCAGCGTAGATCCAGACAACTATGGCTACACCTTC	CASSVDPDNYGYTF
.	TRBV10-3	few	TRBJ2-3	TGTGCCATCAGTGATCGACAGGAGGGGCCCACAGATACGCAGTATTTT	CAISDRQEGPTDTQYF
TRBD2	TRBV7-9	.	TRBJ2-1	TGTACCGGGACTAGCGGTGAGAATGAGCAGTTCTTC	CTGTSGENEQFF
.	TRBV28	many	TRBJ1-2	TGTGCCAGCAGTCTGACCGGGGTTGAAGACTATGGCTACACCTTC	CASSLTGVEDYGYTF
TRBD2	TRBV20-1	few	TRBJ2-5	TGCAGTGCTAGGCGGGGGGCGTCGTCAGGGACCCAGTACTTC	CSARRGASSGTQYF
.	TRBV20-1	few	TRBJ1-2	TGCAGTGCTAGAGATTGGGGGGCGGACTATGGCTACACCTTC	CSARDWGADYGYTF
TRBD1	TRBV3-1	.	TRBJ2-1	TGTGCCAGCAGCACCCCGGGACAGAACAATGAGCAGTTCTTC	CASSTPGQNNEQFF
TRBD2	TRBV29-1	few	TRBJ2-2	TGCAGCGTTTCCCCTGGCGGGGGGGCCGGGGAGCTGTTTTTT	CSVSPGGGAGELFF
.	TRBV18	.	TRBJ2-3	TGTGCCAGCTCACCACTATGGACGTCTACTGGGGATACGCAGTATTTT	CASSPLWTSTGDTQYF
TRBD1	TRBV24-1	.	TRBJ2-1	TGTGCCACCAGTGACTCCGGGACAGGGGTCTACAATGAGCAGTTCTTC	CATSDSGTGVYNEQFF
TRBD1	TRBV7-8	many	TRBJ1-2	TGTGCCAGCAGCTTAGCGGGACAGGGTTACTATGGCTACACCTTC	CASSLAGQGYYGYTF
TRBD2	TRBV7-9	few	TRBJ2-1	TGTGCCAGCAGCCGATCTAGCGGGACCTACAATGAGCAGTTCTTC	CASSRSSGTYNEQFF
.	TRBV18	.	TRBJ2-1	TGTGCCAGCTCACCGAGCTCGAGTGAGCAGTTCTTC	CASSPSSSEQFF
TRBD2	TRBV28	.	TRBJ2-7	TGTGCCAGCAGCTGGGACCAGACTAGCGGGATGACCTACGAGCAGTACTTC	CASSWDQTSGMTYEQYF
.	TRBV6-2/TRBV6-3	.	TRBJ2-2	TGTGCCAGCAGTCGGGACATCAGCGCCGGGGAGCTGTTTTTT	CASSRDISAGELFF
TRBD2	TRBV12-3/TRBV12-4	many	TRBJ2-1	TGTGCCAGCAGTTCCCTTTTACTAGCGGGAAATGAGCAGTTCTTC	CASSSLLLAGNEQFF